Below, 22 T cell receptor beta chains from the same sample are listed, as sequenced in a study of T cell changes during pregnancy in multiple sclerosis (dated by TCRdb to between 2019 and 2020). Libraries came from the immunoSEQ multiplex PCR assay. In TCRdb, the immuneACCESS table is reduced to in-frame sequences with V and J assigned. These tables do not hold every clone; where another copy was compared, an unresolved V gene accounts for under half, and the others remain unexplained. The sample table holds about 48,000 clones, of which approximately 88% were seen once. Of the sample, roughly 1.2% falls within the top ten clones. Sequenced material: CD4+ T cells from peripheral blood mononuclear cells, taken in the second trimester of pregnancy. The receptors stem from a female donor with multiple sclerosis, enrolled in a pregnancy study.

The chain combines TRBV5-4 with TRBJ2-7; D perhaps matches TRBD2 (5 bases). The V and J ends lost 4 bases and 3 bases respectively, with 17 bases between them. Germline V gene data show CDR1 as SGHNT and CDR2 as YYREEE (reference sequence). The CDR3 sequence is 15 residues long. The CDR3 protein is CASSAGSDTFYEQYF. In DNA form, the CDR3 reads TGTGCCAGCAGCGCGGGCTCAGATACCTTCTACGAGCAGTACTTC.

CDR3 region: CAWSNQGGDQPQHF. Here the CDR3 DNA reads TGTGCCTGGAGTAATCAGGGGGGAGATCAGCCCCAGCATTTT. The chain has TRBV30 and TRBJ1-5, with TRBD1 matching over 7 bases. The V segment lost 2 bases and the J segment 5 bases; nucleotides outside the gene matches: 6. The CDR3 consists of 14 residues. Germline V gives CDR1 GTSNPN, CDR2 SVGIG (reference sequence).

V and J are TRBV5-1 and TRBJ1-2, with D hard to call. Trimming removed 9 bases at V and 8 bases at J, with 26 bases between. The CDR3 runs to 15 residues. Germline assignment: CDR1 SGHRS and CDR2 YFSETQ. The CDR3 sequence: CATSAAGQASRGYTF. DNA of the CDR3: TGCGCCACCTCCGCTGCCGGTCAGGCTTCAAGGGGCTACACCTTC.

The count of this clone is one. The rearrangement uses TRBV28 and TRBJ1-4; TRBD1 might be the D (5 bases). CDR3 length: 13 residues. Germline-derived CDR1 and CDR2 are MDHEN and SYDVKM. V dropped 1 base and J dropped 8 bases, with 8 bases sitting between them. The CDR3 region has the DNA TGTGCCAGCAGTTTATCCAGGGCCGAAAAACTGTTTTTT. It translates to CASSLSRAEKLFF.

This clone is a singleton in its sample. The chain has TRBV5-1 and TRBJ2-3; possibly TRBD1 for D (6 bases). This CDR3 region has 12 residues. The V end was cut by 5 bases, the J end by 6 bases, with 10 bases between. CDR1 is SGHRS, CDR2 YFSETQ, per germline. CDR3: CASRDSSDTQYF. CDR3 in DNA: TGCGCCAGCAGGGACAGTTCGGATACGCAGTATTTT. Filled out from reference TRBV5-1 and TRBJ2-3, the complete variable domain reads KAGVTQTPRYLIKTRGQQVTLSCSPISGHRSVSWYQQTPGQGLQFLFEYFSETQRNKGNFPGRFSGRQFSNSRSEMNVSTLELGDSALYLCASRDSSDTQYFGPGTRLTVL.

This chain uses TRBV7-8 with TRBJ2-1; the D gene is possibly TRBD2 (5 bases). The V end was cut by 5 bases, the J end by 5 bases, with 16 bases between. Germline-derived CDR1 and CDR2 are SGHVS and FQNEAQ. The CDR3 has 15 residues. CDR3 bases: TGTGCCAGCAGCCAAAGGCCGGGAATCCACAATGAGCAGTTCTTC. This gives the protein CASSQRPGIHNEQFF.

CDR3 region: CASSLVAGGENEQYF. CDR3 nucleotides: TGTGCCAGCAGTTTAGTAGCGGGAGGCGAAAACGAGCAGTACTTC. The rearrangement joins TRBV28 to TRBJ2-7; 10 bases line up with TRBD2. There are 15 residues in the CDR3. The germline CDR1 and CDR2 sequences are MDHEN and SYDVKM. V lost 2 bases, J lost 5 bases, and 6 bases stayed unmatched.

This chain connects TRBV7-3 to TRBJ2-5, with TRBD1 as a possible D gene (5 bases). Trimming stripped 3 bases from V and 2 bases from J, with 10 bases between. Germline V gene data show CDR1 as SGHTA and CDR2 as FQGTGA. The CDR3 extends over 14 amino acids. The CDR3 nucleotides are TGTGCCAGCAGCTTGGGGCCCGCTCAAGAGACCCAGTACTTC. Protein: CASSLGPAQETQYF.

The chain combines TRBV7-2 with TRBJ2-3; 12 nucleotides line up with TRBD2. Per the germline V gene, CDR1 is SGHTA and CDR2 is FQGNSA. This CDR3 has 18 residues. Trimming took 5 bases from V and 2 from J; bases not matched to a gene: 11. This chain's CDR3 is CASSPRLAGAPDTDTQYF. CDR3 nucleotide sequence: TGTGCCAGCAGCCCCCGACTAGCGGGGGCCCCTGACACAGATACGCAGTATTTT.

The V call is TRBV2, the J call TRBJ1-5; 12 bases are a match to TRBD1. The CDR3 is 15 residues long. V was pared by 5 bases and J by 5 bases, with 4 bases of the junction left unmatched. Germline V gene lookup returns CDR1 SNHLY and CDR2 FYNNEI. The CDR3 DNA follows: TGTGCCAGCAGTCCGGGACAGGGGGCCCATCAGCCCCAGCATTTT. Protein sequence: CASSPGQGAHQPQHF. Filled out from reference TRBV2 and TRBJ1-5, the complete variable domain reads EPEVTQTPSHQVTQMGQEVILRCVPISNHLYFYWYRQILGQKVEFLVSFYNNEISEKSEIFDDQFSVERPDGSNFTLKIRSTKLEDSAMYFCASSPGQGAHQPQHFGDGTRLSIL.

The chain joins TRBV6-4 to TRBJ1-1; 7 nucleotides agree with TRBD1. With V trimmed by 4 bases and J by 3 bases, 5 bases remained unmatched. CDR1 and CDR2 (germline): MRHNA, SNTAGT. This CDR3 is built from 14 residues. CDR3 bases: TGTGCCAGCAGTGCCCTTACAGGGGACACTGAAGCTTTCTTT. Translation gives CASSALTGDTEAFF.

The chain joins TRBV14 to TRBJ2-6, with no clear D. CDR1 and CDR2 (germline): SGHDN, FVKESK. CDR3 length: 17 residues. V gave up 1 base and J gave up 0 bases, with 10 bases separating them. The CDR3 coding sequence is TGTGCCAGCAGCCAAGTCGGTTCTCTCTCTGGGGCCAACGTCCTGACTTTC. Translating gives CASSQVGSLSGANVLTF.

V usage is TRBV19 and J usage is TRBJ1-2; D not certain. The germline V gene encodes CDR1 LNHDA and CDR2 SQIVND (reference sequence). The CDR3 sequence is 16 residues long. Trimming removed 1 base from V and 6 bases from J, with 18 bases in between. The CDR3 protein is CASSIVAGKVTDGYTF. The CDR3 nucleotides are TGTGCCAGTAGTATAGTTGCCGGGAAAGTCACCGATGGCTACACCTTC.

V usage is TRBV19 and J usage is TRBJ2-7, with TRBD1 as a possible D gene (6 bases). The V gene's germline CDR1 is LNHDA and CDR2 SQIVND (reference sequence). V lost 3 bases to trimming and J lost 2 bases, with 17 bases between them. CDR3 length equals 16 residues. The CDR3 region has the DNA TGTGCCAGTAGTATCTCACAGGGTTTTCCTACCTACGAGCAGTACTTC. It translates to CASSISQGFPTYEQYF.

This clone was seen just once. The gene calls are TRBV27 and TRBJ1-2; maybe TRBD1 (6 bases). Germline loops: CDR1 MNHEY, CDR2 SMNVEV (reference sequence). The CDR3 totals 15 residues. V was trimmed by 5 bases and J by 4 bases, leaving 17 bases between them. CDR3 nucleotides: TGTGCCAGCAGTGGCAGTCGGACAGCAATCTATGGCTACACCTTC. Translated: CASSGSRTAIYGYTF.

V usage is TRBV19 and J usage is TRBJ2-7; D is uncertain. CDR1 LNHDA and CDR2 SQIVND come from the germline V gene (reference sequence). This CDR3 contains 13 residues. With 3 bases removed from V and 3 bases from J, the gap between germline ends came to 9 bases. CDR3 region: CASSIRVRYEQYF. CDR3 in DNA: TGTGCCAGTAGTATCCGGGTCCGCTACGAGCAGTACTTC.

This chain links TRBV6-5 with TRBJ2-3; TRBD1 matches 10 bases. This CDR3 is 16 amino acids long. Trimming cost V 1 base and J 3 bases; bases outside gene matches: 4. Germline CDR1 reads MNHEY; CDR2 reads SVGAGI. The CDR3 region is CASSYLGQGSTDTQYF. CDR3 in DNA: TGTGCCAGCAGTTACTTGGGACAGGGGTCGACAGATACGCAGTATTTT.

This clone was recorded once. V is TRBV28 and J is TRBJ2-5; a weak D match, TRBD1 (5 bases). This CDR3 has 14 residues. The V end was cut by 5 bases, the J end by 5 bases, with 15 bases between. The germline V gene encodes CDR1 MDHEN and CDR2 SYDVKM. The CDR3 DNA reads TGTGCCAGCAGTACAGGACCGGGCAGGGAGACCCAGTACTTC. As protein: CASSTGPGRETQYF.

V usage is TRBV6-1 and J usage is TRBJ1-5; weak D call: TRBD1 (6 bases). Germline values: CDR1 MNHNS, CDR2 SASEGT. Trimming removed 4 bases from V and 0 bases from J, with 16 bases in between. This CDR3 has 17 amino acids. The DNA for the CDR3 is TGTGCCAGCAGTGGTTCCGGGACAACCTATAGCAATCAGCCCCAGCATTTT. Its translation: CASSGSGTTYSNQPQHF.

The chain is built from TRBV12-5 and TRBJ2-5, with TRBD2 matching 14 bases. The germline V gene has CDR1 LGHNT and CDR2 FRNRAP. This CDR3 region has 16 residues. The V segment lost 6 bases and the J segment 2 bases; nucleotides outside the gene matches: 5. In DNA form, the CDR3 reads TGTGCTAGTGGACAAGGACTAGCGGGAGGACAAGAGACCCAGTACTTC. Its translation: CASGQGLAGGQETQYF.

The chain combines TRBV6-1 with TRBJ2-1, with 7 bases aligning to TRBD2. V was clipped by 4 bases and J by 5 bases; unmatched bases: 8. Germline CDR1 reads MNHNS; CDR2 reads SASEGT. The CDR3 runs 15 residues. This chain's CDR3 is CASSGSGIVHNEQFF. CDR3 nucleotide sequence: TGTGCCAGCAGTGGAAGCGGGATTGTCCACAATGAGCAGTTCTTC.

The rearrangement uses TRBV5-1 and TRBJ2-1; 15 nucleotides align to TRBD2. Germline lookup yields CDR1 SGHRS and CDR2 YFSETQ. This CDR3 region has 17 residues. With V trimmed by 2 bases and J by 5 bases, 5 bases remained unmatched. In nucleotides, the CDR3 is TGCGCCAGCAGCTTCGGGACTAGCGGGAGGAGTCACAATGAGCAGTTCTTC. Protein product: CASSFGTSGRSHNEQFF.